These T cell receptor beta chains were read from a single sample in a study of vaccination and CD4 T cells after COVID-19. These receptors have no known antigen. TCRdb processed the PCR reads anew with MiXCR; each CDR3 protein has one entry. The table has about 19,000 distinct CDR3 sequences, approximately 45% seen once. The sample in question was CD4+ T cells from blood, cultured in vitro, obtained after SARS-CoV-2 vaccination. The origin of the receptors is a human donor who had recovered from COVID-19. The CDR3 runs from the conserved cysteine through the conserved F or W. The order of the fields is V gene, J gene, clone size, CDR3 length, D gene, CDR3 protein, CDR3 DNA. The D gene is left open where the match is weak. A row's size may be missing; if present it is once, few, many or a size class.

>TRBV12-3/TRBV12-4|TRBJ2-7|NA|16|TRBD2
CASARRGGSSSYEQYF
TGTGCCAGCGCTCGCCGGGGGGGCTCGAGCTCCTACGAGCAGTACTTC
>TRBV7-2|TRBJ1-1|medium-sized|14|NA
CASGPRASNTEAFF
TGTGCCAGCGGGCCCAGGGCCTCCAACACTGAAGCTTTCTTT
>TRBV20-1|TRBJ1-1|few|13|NA
CSANRLTHTEAFF
TGCAGTGCTAACCGATTGACACACACTGAAGCTTTCTTT
>TRBV7-3|TRBJ2-1|NA|18|TRBD2
CASSLMSGGWGVGNEQFF
TGTGCCAGCAGCTTAATGTCGGGAGGGTGGGGGGTCGGCAATGAGCAGTTCTTC
>TRBV7-2|TRBJ1-1|few|13|NA
CASSLVGNTEAFF
TGTGCCAGCAGCTTGGTAGGGAACACTGAAGCTTTCTTT
>TRBV14|TRBJ1-2|NA|13|NA
CASSQAQGYGYTF
TGTGCCAGCAGCCAAGCACAGGGCTATGGCTACACCTTC
>TRBV20-1|TRBJ2-3|NA|10|NA
CSARGDTQYF
TGCAGTGCTAGAGGAGATACGCAGTATTTT
>TRBV25-1|TRBJ1-1|NA|12|NA
CASSEGNTEAFF
TGTGCCAGCAGTGAAGGTAACACTGAAGCTTTCTTT
>TRBV7-9|TRBJ2-7|few|14|NA
CASSLEGPPDEQYF
TGTGCCAGCAGCTTAGAGGGACCGCCGGACGAGCAGTACTTC
>TRBV5-1|TRBJ1-1|NA|15|NA
CASSLYQRMNTEAFF
TGCGCCAGCAGCTTGTATCAGAGAATGAACACTGAAGCTTTCTTT
>TRBV10-3|TRBJ1-2|NA|15|TRBD1
CAISGGQKANYGYTF
TGTGCCATCAGTGGGGGACAGAAAGCTAACTATGGCTACACCTTC
>TRBV6-1|TRBJ2-7|few|13|NA
CASSGQVSYEQYF
TGTGCCAGCAGTGGACAGGTATCCTACGAGCAGTACTTC
>TRBV19|TRBJ2-2|NA|15|TRBD2
CASRDFSGKPGELFF
TGTGCCAGTAGGGACTTTAGCGGGAAGCCCGGGGAGCTGTTTTTT
>TRBV6-2/TRBV6-3|TRBJ1-2|NA|14|NA
CASSYLGLNYGYTF
TGTGCCAGCAGTTACCTTGGACTTAACTATGGCTACACCTTC
>TRBV10-2|TRBJ1-1|few|14|TRBD1
CASSATGGNTEAFF
TGCGCCAGCAGTGCGACAGGGGGGAACACTGAAGCTTTCTTT
>TRBV6-1|TRBJ2-7|few|14|NA
CASGRLGGPEEQYF
TGTGCCAGCGGAAGACTAGGGGGACCGGAGGAGCAGTACTTC
>TRBV6-2/TRBV6-3|TRBJ1-1|NA|14|NA
CASSYRFGQIGAFF
TGTGCCAGCAGTTACCGATTTGGGCAGATAGGAGCTTTCTTT
>TRBV20-1|TRBJ1-5|NA|15|NA
CSARTHTYSNQPQHF
TGCAGTGCTAGGACACACACTTATAGCAATCAGCCCCAGCATTTT
>TRBV18|TRBJ2-5|few|16|TRBD2
CASSPRLAGNQETQYF
TGTGCCAGCTCACCTAGACTAGCGGGAAATCAAGAGACCCAGTACTTC
>TRBV6-2/TRBV6-3|TRBJ1-1|few|15|NA
CASRPRQSPNTEAFF
TGTGCCAGCAGACCGCGACAGTCGCCGAACACTGAAGCTTTCTTT
>TRBV27|TRBJ2-1|few|15|NA
CASSLGSGAGNEQFF
TGTGCCAGCAGTTTGGGGAGTGGAGCGGGCAATGAGCAGTTCTTC
>TRBV20-1|TRBJ1-6|few|15|NA
CSARDSVPFNSPLHF
TGCAGTGCTAGAGACTCTGTACCTTTCAATTCACCCCTCCACTTT
>TRBV6-1|TRBJ1-3|NA|14|NA
CASSRDRNGNTIYF
TGTGCCAGCAGTCGGGACCGAAATGGAAACACCATATATTTT
>TRBV27|TRBJ1-5|few|13|NA
CASSLQANQPQHF
TGTGCCAGCAGTTTACAGGCTAATCAGCCCCAGCATTTT
>TRBV5-1|TRBJ1-1|NA|14|TRBD1
CASSAGQGFAEAFF
TGCGCCAGCAGCGCCGGACAGGGGTTTGCTGAAGCTTTCTTT
>TRBV6-2/TRBV6-3|TRBJ1-2|NA|13|TRBD1
CATKTGDLYGYTF
TGTGCCACCAAGACAGGGGATTTGTATGGCTACACCTTC
>TRBV25-1|TRBJ1-1|NA|14|TRBD1
CASSLSGTAFGAFF
TGTGCCAGCAGTCTCTCCGGGACAGCCTTTGGAGCTTTCTTT
>TRBV7-8|TRBJ1-2|NA|13|TRBD1
CASSTGGDYGYTF
TGTGCCAGCAGCACAGGGGGCGACTATGGCTACACCTTC
>TRBV5-4|TRBJ1-1|NA|13|NA
CASSGGPNTEAFF
TGTGCCAGCAGCGGGGGCCCCAACACTGAAGCTTTCTTT
>TRBV29-1|TRBJ1-2|NA|13|TRBD1
CSAFGDRVSSYTF
TGCAGCGCCTTTGGGGACAGGGTGTCCAGCTACACCTTC
>TRBV5-4|TRBJ2-5|few|14|TRBD1
CASSHRGRDETQYF
TGTGCCAGCAGCCACAGGGGGCGCGATGAGACCCAGTACTTC
>TRBV30|TRBJ1-5|NA|14|NA
CAWSVGMGNQPQHF
TGTGCCTGGAGTGTTGGGATGGGCAATCAGCCCCAGCATTTT
>TRBV27|TRBJ1-5|few|17|NA
CASSSRGPNSGNQPQHF
TGTGCCAGCAGTTCGCGGGGCCCGAATAGCGGCAATCAGCCCCAGCATTTT
>TRBV20-1|TRBJ2-4|NA|14|NA
CSADPSLAKNIQYF
TGCAGTGCTGACCCGAGTCTAGCCAAAAACATTCAGTACTTC